The 2 T cell receptor beta chains listed next were all sequenced from one sample in a study of beta chain features in type 1 diabetes. Isolated RNA was reverse transcribed in full, so expressed TCRB transcripts were sequenced. Measured with immunoSEQ multiplex PCR; TCRdb has only the in-frame clones, and not every one. The repertoire consists of 80,000 to 90,000 clones, with about a third occurring once and the leading ten covering approximately 0.45%. The sample taken for sequencing was stem cell memory CD4+ T cells from blood. These receptors all stem from a woman aged 18-29 years in good health.

In this sample, this clone turned up a few times. The chain joins TRBV11-2 to TRBJ1-1; weak D call: TRBD1 (5 bases). This CDR3 has 17 residues. V shed 3 bases and J shed 3 bases, with 20 bases lying between them. Germline V CDR1 and CDR2: SGHAT, FQNNGV. The CDR3 bases are TGTGCCAGCAGCTTTTGGGGAATTAAAGGGACTCACACTGAAGCTTTCTTT. Translation: CASSFWGIKGTHTEAFF.

A few counts support this clone. V gene TRBV9 combines with J gene TRBJ2-1; perhaps TRBD1 as D (6 bases). Germline CDR1 is SGDLS and CDR2 is YYNGEE. The germline V and J ends were trimmed by 0 bases and 8 bases, with 12 bases remaining between them. CDR3 size: 14 residues. CDR3 protein: CASSVDGRGYEQFF. In DNA form, the CDR3 reads TGTGCCAGCAGCGTAGATGGCAGGGGCTATGAGCAGTTCTTC. Complete variable domain (other parts from reference TRBV9 and TRBJ2-1): DSGVTQTPKHLITATGQRVTLRCSPRSGDLSVYWYQQSLDQGLQFLIQYYNGEERAKGNILERFSAQQFPDLHSELNLSSLELGDSALYFCASSVDGRGYEQFFGPGTRLTVL.